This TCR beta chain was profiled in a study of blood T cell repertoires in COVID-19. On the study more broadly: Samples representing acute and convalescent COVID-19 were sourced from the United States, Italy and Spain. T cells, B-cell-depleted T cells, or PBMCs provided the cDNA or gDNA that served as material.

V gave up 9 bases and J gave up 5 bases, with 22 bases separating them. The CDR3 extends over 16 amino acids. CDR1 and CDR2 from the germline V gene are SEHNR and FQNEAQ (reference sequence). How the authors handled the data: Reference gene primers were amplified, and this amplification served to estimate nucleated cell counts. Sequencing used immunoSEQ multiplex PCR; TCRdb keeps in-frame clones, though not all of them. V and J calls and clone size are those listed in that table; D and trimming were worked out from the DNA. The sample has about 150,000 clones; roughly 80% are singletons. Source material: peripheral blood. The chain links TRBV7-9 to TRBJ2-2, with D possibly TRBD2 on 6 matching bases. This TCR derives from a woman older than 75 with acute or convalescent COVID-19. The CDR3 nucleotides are TGTGCCAGTCTTCCCCTGGACGGGGGACGAACCGGGGAGCTGTTTTTT. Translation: CASLPLDGGRTGELFF.